A single sample is the source of the 31 T cell receptor beta chains below, sequenced in a study of beta chain features in type 1 diabetes. The authors reverse transcribed all of the isolated RNA, so sequencing captured expressed TCRB transcripts. Measured with immunoSEQ multiplex PCR; TCRdb has only the in-frame clones, and not every one. The sample has some 410,000 clones, about an eighth seen once; the top ten hold less than 0.06%. Sequenced sample: naive CD4+ T cells from blood. The receptors come from a woman younger than 35 in good health.

This chain connects TRBV19 to TRBJ2-7; tentatively, D is TRBD2 (5 bases). The germline V gene encodes CDR1 LNHDA and CDR2 SQIVND (reference sequence). This CDR3 has 15 amino acids. Trimming left V 9 bases short and J 0 bases short, with 18 bases between. The CDR3 coding sequence is TGTGCCAGCCTTAACGGCGGGCAGTCCTCCTACGAGCAGTACGTC. It is translated as CASLNGGQSSYEQYV.

The chain recombines TRBV7-2 with TRBJ2-1; D might be TRBD1 (5 bases). The germline V gene encodes CDR1 SGHTA and CDR2 FQGNSA. Trimming took 1 base from V and 6 from J, leaving 10 bases between them. This CDR3 region has 14 residues. In nucleotides, the CDR3 is TGTGCCAGCAGCTTAGTGAGACAGAGCAATGAGCAGTTCTTC. Amino acids: CASSLVRQSNEQFF.

This clone has only a few counts. The rearrangement uses TRBV29-1 and TRBJ2-7; maybe TRBD2 (5 bases). This CDR3 is 13 amino acids long. The germline gives CDR1 SQVTM, CDR2 ANQGSEA. CDR3 DNA sequence: TGCAGTCCCGGCCTACCCGGGACCTACGAGCAGTACGTC. Its protein product is CSPGLPGTYEQYV.

This clone was recorded many times. The chain combines TRBV29-1 with TRBJ2-3, with 13 bases that match TRBD2. J was trimmed by 2 bases and V by 6 bases; bases with no gene match: 2. CDR1 and CDR2 from the germline V gene are SQVTM and ANQGSEA. This CDR3 contains 14 residues. CDR3: CSVGLAGATDTQYF. The CDR3 nucleotides are TGCAGCGTCGGACTAGCGGGAGCCACAGATACGCAGTATTTT.

Only a few counts were recorded for this clone. This chain joins TRBV11-1 and TRBJ2-6; D is unclear. Trimming removed 6 bases at V and 0 bases at J, with 12 bases between. There are 16 residues in the CDR3. From germline, CDR1 is SGHAT and CDR2 FQDESV (reference sequence). CDR3 sequence reads: CASRPVADSGANVLTF. CDR3 coding DNA: TGTGCCAGCAGGCCCGTTGCTGACTCTGGGGCCAACGTCCTGACTTTC.

This clone occurred a few times. The CDR3 protein is CSVEGSMKAGTDTQYF. The CDR3 DNA follows: TGCAGCGTTGAAGGATCGATGAAGGCGGGCACAGATACGCAGTATTTT. V is TRBV29-1 and J is TRBJ2-3, with unresolved D. The V and J ends lost 1 base and 1 base respectively, with 15 bases between them. CDR3 size: 16 residues. Germline values: CDR1 SQVTM, CDR2 ANQGSEA.

A remark on this clone: At the DNA level, this CDR3 is encoded by other sequences in the same sample as well. The chain couples TRBV18 to TRBJ2-5; 7 bases map to TRBD2. The CDR3 runs 12 residues. Germline values: CDR1 KGHSH, CDR2 LQKENI. After removal of 6 bases from V and 5 bases from J, the junction contained 3 bases not matched to a gene. The chain's CDR3 is CASSPGGETQYF. CDR3 in DNA: TGTGCCAGCTCTCCCGGGGGGGAGACCCAGTACTTC.

The chain combines TRBV29-1 with TRBJ1-2; 11 nucleotides agree with TRBD1. The germline gives CDR1 SQVTM, CDR2 ANQGSEA. There are 12 residues in the CDR3. V lost 6 bases and J lost 5; bases outside the gene matches: 2. The CDR3 nucleotides are TGCAGCGTCGGACAGGGGGCATATGGCTACACCTTC. It encodes CSVGQGAYGYTF.

This chain links TRBV2 with TRBJ2-7; no clear D gene. The CDR3 spans 12 residues. The germline gives CDR1 SNHLY, CDR2 FYNNEI. V shed 4 bases and J shed 3 bases, with 7 bases lying between them. The CDR3 sequence: CASSANGYEQYV. The DNA for the CDR3 is TGTGCCAGCAGTGCGAACGGCTACGAGCAGTACGTC.

This clone was observed a few times. The CDR3 here is CASSKRGRAYEQYV. The CDR3 DNA sequence: TGTGCCAGCAGTAAGCGGGGGCGAGCCTACGAGCAGTACGTC. This rearrangement joins TRBV7-2 to TRBJ2-7; 8 nucleotides agree with TRBD2. The trim removed 6 bases at V and 2 bases at J, leaving 6 bases unmatched. This CDR3 is 14 amino acids long. The germline CDR1 and CDR2 sequences are SGHTA and FQGNSA.

The rearrangement joins TRBV29-1 to TRBJ1-4; TRBD1 matches 8 bases. Germline V lookup: CDR1 SQVTM, CDR2 ANQGSEA. This CDR3 comprises 15 residues. Unmatched junction bases numbered 11, after V lost 4 bases and J lost 7 bases. The CDR3 coding sequence is TGCAGCGTTGGGCCTCTGACAGGGGCTTTTGAAAAACTGTTTTTT. It is translated as CSVGPLTGAFEKLFF. Complete variable domain (other parts from reference TRBV29-1 and TRBJ1-4): SAVISQKPSRDICQRGTSLTIQCQVDSQVTMMFWYRQQPGQSLTLIATANQGSEATYESGFVIDKFPISRPNLTFSTLTVSNMSPEDSSIYLCSVGPLTGAFEKLFFGSGTQLSVL.

This clone has more than one count but fewer than ten. The chain uses TRBV9 and TRBJ1-6, with TRBD1 matching 9 bases. Looked up from germline, CDR1 is SGDLS and CDR2 is YYNGEE. The CDR3 runs to 16 residues. The V and J ends lost 0 bases and 8 bases, in that order; junction bases with no gene match: 6. The CDR3 nucleotides are TGTGCCAGCAGCGTAGTGAGGGGACAGGGCGATTCACCCCTCCACTTT. This encodes CASSVVRGQGDSPLHF.

This clone was counted between two and nine times. This rearrangement joins TRBV15 to TRBJ2-3, with unresolved D. Trimming stripped 4 bases from V and 0 bases from J, with 8 bases between. Germline loops: CDR1 LNHNV, CDR2 YYDKDF (reference sequence). The length of the CDR3 is 14 residues. CDR3 bases: TGTGCCACCAGCAACGGTCCAAGCACAGATACGCAGTATTTT. Its protein product is CATSNGPSTDTQYF.

V gene TRBV7-3 combines with J gene TRBJ1-4; the D is unclear. CDR3 length equals 13 residues. Germline values: CDR1 SGHTA, CDR2 FQGTGA. The V end lost 1 base, the J end lost 8 bases, and 8 bases lay between the germline ends. The CDR3 loop reads CASSLRPLEKLFF. The CDR3 DNA reads as TGTGCCAGCAGCTTAAGACCCTTGGAAAAACTGTTTTTT.

This clone was recorded a few times. The chain combines TRBV27 with TRBJ2-3; no firm D call. The CDR3 length is 15 residues. Trimming cost V 3 bases and J 3 bases, with 13 bases left between them. CDR1 and CDR2 from the germline V gene are MNHEY and SMNVEV (reference sequence). The CDR3 bases are TGTGCCAGCAGTTTGATACCGGGCCTAACAGATACGCAGTATTTT. This codes for CASSLIPGLTDTQYF.

Only a few counts were recorded for this clone. The chain has TRBV2 and TRBJ2-7; D is unresolved. Germline V gives CDR1 SNHLY, CDR2 FYNNEI. The CDR3 has 12 residues. CDR3 loop: CASSEERDKQYV. The CDR3 DNA reads as TGTGCCAGCAGCGAAGAAAGGGATAAGCAGTACGTC.

This chain joins TRBV7-2 and TRBJ1-2; D is unclear. Germline CDR1 SGHTA, CDR2 FQGNSA. The CDR3 loop spans 11 amino acids. V dropped 5 bases and J dropped 5 bases, with 6 bases sitting between them. CDR3: CASSPTYGYTF. CDR3 sequence (DNA): TGTGCCAGCAGCCCGACGTATGGCTACACCTTC.

Worth noting for this clone: Other DNA sequences in this sample translate to the same CDR3. The rearrangement joins TRBV7-9 to TRBJ2-3; 8 nucleotides agree with TRBD1. The CDR3 contains 15 residues. The V gene's germline CDR1 is SEHNR and CDR2 FQNEAQ (reference sequence). J was trimmed by 3 bases and V by 2 bases; bases with no gene match: 4. The CDR3 coding sequence is TGTGCCAGCAGCTTAAGACAGGGGAGTACAGATACGCAGTATTTT. Its protein is CASSLRQGSTDTQYF.

V is TRBV30 and J is TRBJ1-3; a possible D gene is TRBD1 (6 bases). Looked up from germline, CDR1 is GTSNPN and CDR2 is SVGIG (reference sequence). Trimming cost V 5 bases and J 0 bases, with 11 bases left between them. The CDR3 has 14 amino acids. CDR3 sequence (DNA): TGTGCCTGGCTACAGGACAGCTCTGGAAACACCATATATTTT. This translates into CAWLQDSSGNTIYF.

The V and J genes are TRBV11-3 and TRBJ2-5; D possibly matches TRBD1 or TRBD2 (5 bases each). The CDR3 loop spans 14 amino acids. The V end lost 3 bases, the J end lost 1 base, and 9 bases lay between the germline ends. From germline, CDR1 is SGHNT and CDR2 YENEEA. CDR3 DNA: TGTGCCAGCAGCTTGGGACGGACCCAAGAGACCCAGTACTTC. It is translated as CASSLGRTQETQYF.

Notes on this clone: The same CDR3 can be traced to other DNA sequences in this sample. The gene calls are TRBV7-9 and TRBJ1-4; perhaps TRBD1 as D (5 bases). In germline, CDR1 is SEHNR, CDR2 FQNEAQ (reference sequence). V was trimmed by 1 base and J by 3 bases, leaving 6 bases between them. This CDR3 is 14 amino acids long. The CDR3, as DNA: TGTGCCAGCAGCTTAGACAGGTCTAATGAAAAACTGTTTTTT. It yields the protein CASSLDRSNEKLFF. The full variable domain, completed using reference TRBV7-9 and TRBJ1-4, is DTGVSQNPRHKITKRGQNVTFRCDPISEHNRLYWYRQTLGQGPEFLTYFQNEAQLEKSRLLSDRFSAERPKGSFSTLEIQRTEQGDSAMYLCASSLDRSNEKLFFGSGTQLSVL.

J is TRBJ2-3 and V is TRBV7-3, with D hard to call. Germline CDR1 SGHTA, CDR2 FQGTGA. The CDR3 is 11 amino acids. V was shortened by 8 bases and J by 2 bases, with 5 bases between the two germline ends. Written as DNA, the CDR3 is TGTGCCAGCGGCGACACAGATACGCAGTATTTT. The encoded protein is CASGDTDTQYF.

Regarding this clone: The identical CDR3 is also encoded by other nucleotide sequences in the sample. This chain joins TRBV7-2 and TRBJ2-5, with D possibly being TRBD1 (5 bases). V was pared by 0 bases and J by 1 base, with 6 bases between. CDR3 length equals 14 residues. Germline CDR1 and CDR2: SGHTA and FQGNSA. CDR3 bases: TGTGCCAGCAGCTTAGCGGGGCCCCAAGAGACCCAGTACTTC. Translation gives CASSLAGPQETQYF.

V gene TRBV30 combines with J gene TRBJ2-3; D is undetermined. Germline V CDR1 and CDR2: GTSNPN, SVGIG (reference sequence). The CDR3 length is 15 residues. V shed 1 base and J shed 11 bases, with 22 bases lying between them. CDR3 amino acids: CAWSAYSPAGRGQYF. CDR3 sequence (DNA): TGTGCCTGGAGTGCCTACTCCCCTGCAGGCCGAGGGCAGTATTTT.

The chain employs TRBV29-1 and TRBJ1-4, with TRBD1 matching 8 bases. Germline-derived CDR1 and CDR2 are SQVTM and ANQGSEA. V was pared by 0 bases and J by 8 bases, with 5 bases of the junction left unmatched. The CDR3 is made up of 14 amino acids. CDR3 region: CSVEESTGEEKLFF. The CDR3 bases are TGCAGCGTTGAAGAGTCGACAGGGGAAGAAAAACTGTTTTTT.

A few counts support this clone. The rearrangement links TRBV5-6 to TRBJ2-5, with D possibly TRBD1 on 6 matching bases. V lost 2 bases and J lost 5, with 10 bases in between. Germline V lookup: CDR1 SGHDT, CDR2 YYEEEE. The CDR3 extends over 13 amino acids. CDR3: CASSFDRTETQYF. DNA for the CDR3: TGTGCCAGCAGCTTCGACAGGACGGAGACCCAGTACTTC.

This clone was detected a few times. The chain links TRBV7-9 to TRBJ2-6, with 10 nucleotides matching TRBD1. CDR3 length: 18 residues. The junction had 8 bases not matched to a gene; V was cut back by 5 bases and J by 1 base. Germline V CDR1 and CDR2: SEHNR, FQNEAQ (reference sequence). For the CDR3, the DNA is TGTGCCAGCAGCCCTGGGACAGGGGTTTTGTCTGGGGCCAACGTCCTGACTTTC. It codes for CASSPGTGVLSGANVLTF.

The rearrangement links TRBV9 to TRBJ2-5; no reliable D call. The V end was cut by 0 bases, the J end by 3 bases, with 6 bases between. The CDR3 is made up of 13 amino acids. Germline V gene data show CDR1 as SGDLS and CDR2 as YYNGEE. The CDR3 sequence is CASSVGKEETQYF. Here the CDR3 DNA reads TGTGCCAGCAGCGTAGGGAAAGAAGAGACCCAGTACTTC.

There are a few counts of this clone. The chain combines TRBV5-6 with TRBJ2-7, with 9 bases that match TRBD1. V lost 3 bases, J lost 4 bases, and 5 bases stayed unmatched. Germline assignment: CDR1 SGHDT and CDR2 YYEEEE. This CDR3 spans 14 amino acids. The CDR3: CASSSRDRVYEQYV. DNA of the CDR3: TGTGCCAGCAGCTCCCGGGACAGGGTATACGAGCAGTACGTC.

This CDR3 is CASRWTTSTDTQYF. The CDR3, as DNA: TGTGCCAGCAGATGGACTACTAGCACAGATACGCAGTATTTT. The chain employs TRBV6-5 and TRBJ2-3, with D maybe TRBD2 (6 bases). Trimming took 6 bases from V and 0 from J, leaving 10 bases between them. Germline V gives CDR1 MNHEY, CDR2 SVGAGI. The CDR3 loop spans 14 amino acids.

This clone was picked up a small number of times. The chain is built from TRBV10-3 and TRBJ2-2; 8 bases line up with TRBD1. In germline, CDR1 is ENHRY, CDR2 SYGVKD. V dropped 10 bases and J dropped 1; count of bases not matched to a gene: 2. The CDR3 has 13 amino acids. In nucleotides, the CDR3 is TGTGCCACCGGGACAGGGAACACCGGGGAGCTGTTTTTT. Amino acids: CATGTGNTGELFF.